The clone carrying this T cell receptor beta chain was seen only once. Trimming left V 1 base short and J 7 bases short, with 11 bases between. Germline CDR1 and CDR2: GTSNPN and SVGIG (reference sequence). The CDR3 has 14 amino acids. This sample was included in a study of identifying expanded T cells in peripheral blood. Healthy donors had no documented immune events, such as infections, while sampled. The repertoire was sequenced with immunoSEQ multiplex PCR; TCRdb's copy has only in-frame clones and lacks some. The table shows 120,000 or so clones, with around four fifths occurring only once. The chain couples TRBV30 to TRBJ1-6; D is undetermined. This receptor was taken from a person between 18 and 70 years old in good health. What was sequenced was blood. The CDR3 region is CAWSAGRSNSPLHF. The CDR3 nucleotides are TGTGCCTGGAGTGCTGGCAGGTCCAATTCACCCCTCCACTTT.